Below, 7 T cell receptor beta chains from the same sample are listed, as sequenced in a study of naive and memory T cell subsets. Their cognate antigens are unknown. Regarding the study as a whole: A few larger clonotypes appeared in naive repertoires, especially CD8, possibly memory cells re-expressing CD45RA.

An equimolar mix of two oligonucleotides served as the beta constant-region primer for TRBC1 and TRBC2. The ligated cDNA underwent four PCR rounds using SP2 and nested alpha and beta constant-region primers. TCRdb called the UMI-ligation and nested PCR reads again in MiXCR, with one record for every CDR3 protein. The sample lists roughly 99,000 distinct CDR3 sequences, about 11% occurring once. Sequenced sample: naive CD4+ T cells from blood. These receptors all stem from a human donor in good health.

The V and J genes are TRBV20-1 and TRBJ2-7; unclear D gene. V shed 6 bases and J shed 5 bases, with 8 bases lying between them. Germline V gene data show CDR1 as DFQATT and CDR2 as SNEGSKA (reference sequence). CDR3 length equals 10 residues. The CDR3 nucleotides are TGCAGTGCCAGGCTCGACGAGCAGTACTTC. It is translated as CSARLDEQYF.

This clonotype was counted only a few times. The rearrangement links TRBV20-1 to TRBJ2-1; D may correspond to TRBD1 or TRBD2 (7 bases each). The germline V and J ends were trimmed by 7 bases and 7 bases, with 17 bases remaining between them. The CDR3 is made up of 13 amino acids. Germline V CDR1 and CDR2: DFQATT, SNEGSKA (reference sequence). The CDR3 region is CSVARGRENEQFF. The CDR3 DNA follows: TGCAGTGTTGCGAGGGGGCGGGAGAATGAGCAGTTCTTC.

The chain recombines TRBV7-2 with TRBJ2-7, with 8 positions matching TRBD1. V lost 3 bases and J lost 3; bases outside the gene matches: 10. This CDR3 has 16 residues. Per germline, CDR1 SGHTA and CDR2 FQGNSA. CDR3 nucleotide sequence: TGTGCCAGCAGCTTCCGGGCAGGACAGGGAAACTACGAGCAGTACTTC. Its protein is CASSFRAGQGNYEQYF.

As for this clonotype: A clone one base away is much larger, so this may be a read error. V usage is TRBV4-3 and J usage is TRBJ2-7, with D perhaps TRBD1 or TRBD2 (6 bases each). Germline CDR1 is LGHNA and CDR2 is YSLEER. The CDR3 spans 16 residues. The CDR3 protein is CASNQDGALRRGEQYF. In DNA form, the CDR3 reads TGCGCCAGCAACCAAGATGGGGCGTTGCGGAGGGGGGAGCAGTACTTC.

V is TRBV18 and J is TRBJ2-1; D remains unclear. From germline, CDR1 is KGHSH and CDR2 LQKENI. The length of the CDR3 is 15 residues. V lost 0 bases and J 6 bases, leaving 12 bases between the germline ends. The CDR3 DNA sequence: TGTGCCAGCTCACCACCGGAAACCTTCTCCAATGAGCAGTTCTTC. Translated: CASSPPETFSNEQFF.

The chain couples TRBV5-4 to TRBJ2-5; TRBD2 aligns across 12 bases. Germline CDR1 SGHNT, CDR2 YYREEE (reference sequence). CDR3 length: 16 amino acids. Trimming removed 0 bases from V and 1 base from J; junction bases left unmatched: 1. CDR3 region: CASSLGLAGAQETQYF. The CDR3 DNA sequence: TGTGCCAGCAGCTTGGGACTAGCGGGGGCCCAAGAGACCCAGTACTTC.

This chain joins TRBV30 and TRBJ2-3; TRBD2 matches at 15 bases. The ends lost 1 base at V and 4 bases at J; junction bases unmatched: 3. CDR3 length: 16 amino acids. Per germline, CDR1 GTSNPN and CDR2 SVGIG (reference sequence). This CDR3 reads CAWSAGLAGGPDTQYF. CDR3 nucleotide sequence: TGTGCCTGGAGTGCGGGACTAGCGGGAGGCCCAGATACGCAGTATTTT. Supplemented by reference TRBV30 and TRBJ2-3, the full variable domain reads SQTIHQWPATLVQPVGSPLSLECTVEGTSNPNLYWYRQAAGRGLQLLFYSVGIGQISSEVPQNLSASRPQDRQFILSSKKLLLSDSGFYLCAWSAGLAGGPDTQYFGPGTRLTVL.